This paragraph reports one T cell receptor (beta chain). These data originate in a study of blood T cell repertoires in COVID-19. The table came from immunoSEQ multiplex PCR; TCRdb's copy has only in-frame clones and leaves some out. Of around 300,000 clones listed, around nine tenths were seen once; the top ten hold 0.94%. The length of the CDR3 is 15 residues. The V end was cut by 4 bases, the J end by 1 base, with 13 bases between. Germline values: CDR1 SEHNR, CDR2 FQNEAQ (reference sequence). This receptor was identified in a middle-aged woman who had recovered from COVID-19. This chain links TRBV7-9 with TRBJ2-5, with D tentatively TRBD2 (5 bases). The sample was peripheral blood. The CDR3 nucleotides are TGTGCCAGCAGCTCACCCGGGGAAACCCAAGAGACCCAGTACTTC. As protein: CASSSPGETQETQYF.